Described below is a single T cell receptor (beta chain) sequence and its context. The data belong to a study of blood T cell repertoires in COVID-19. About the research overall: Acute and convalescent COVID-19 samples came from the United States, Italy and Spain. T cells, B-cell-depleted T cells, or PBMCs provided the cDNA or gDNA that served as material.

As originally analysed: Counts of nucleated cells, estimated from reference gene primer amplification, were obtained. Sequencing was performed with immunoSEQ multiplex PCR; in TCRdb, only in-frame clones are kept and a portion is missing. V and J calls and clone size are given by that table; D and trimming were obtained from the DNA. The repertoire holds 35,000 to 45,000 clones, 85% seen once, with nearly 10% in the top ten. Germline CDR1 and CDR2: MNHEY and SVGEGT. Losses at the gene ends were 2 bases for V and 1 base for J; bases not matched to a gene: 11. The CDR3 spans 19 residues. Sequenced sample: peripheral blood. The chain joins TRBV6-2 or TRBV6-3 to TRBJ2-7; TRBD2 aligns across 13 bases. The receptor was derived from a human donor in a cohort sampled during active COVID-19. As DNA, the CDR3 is TGTGCCAGCAGTTACCCTAGGACTAGCGGGAGAAGGGGATCCTACGAGCAGTACTTC. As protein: CASSYPRTSGRRGSYEQYF.